The clone carrying this TCR beta chain was observed a single time. This entry is derived from a study of blood T cell repertoires in COVID-19. As for the study in general: Some COVID-19 samples were acute and others convalescent; all came from the United States, Italy and Spain.

Sequencing used immunoSEQ multiplex PCR; TCRdb keeps in-frame clones, though not all of them. The repertoire holds approximately 250,000 clones, around 90% seen once, with 2.5% to 3% in the top ten. Participants were aged about 18 to 90 years, lived in under 25 US areas, and enrolled virtually. Allocation to cohorts depended on clinical history reported by the participants. This CDR3 is built from 13 residues. J was trimmed by 6 bases and V by 7 bases; bases with no gene match: 7. Germline V lookup: CDR1 ENHRY, CDR2 SYGVKD. The sequencing input was PBMCs or T cells enriched from blood (not recorded which). The receptor comes from a man aged 35 to 55 who had been exposed to COVID-19. The V and J genes are TRBV10-3 and TRBJ2-7; 9 bases match TRBD1. CDR3 sequence reads: CAITTGQGLEQYF. DNA for the CDR3: TGTGCCATCACTACGGGACAGGGTCTCGAGCAGTACTTC.